This T cell receptor (beta chain) was sequenced for a study of blood T cells in healthy people across ages. The germline V gene encodes CDR1 SQVTM and CDR2 ANQGSEA. V was pared by 4 bases and J by 3 bases, with 9 bases between. The length of the CDR3 is 12 residues. The authors ran a second PCR of roughly 6 to 11 cycles using a sample-barcoded 5' primer and a J-beta primer mix. TCRdb ran MiXCR on the 5' RACE reads and lists one entry per CDR3 protein. The sample consists of about 730,000 distinct CDR3 sequences, 40% to 45% of them appearing once. Specimen: blood. The genes are TRBV29-1 and TRBJ1-2; TRBD1 might be the D (6 bases). This TCR came from a woman aged 60-70 years in good health. The CDR3 bases are TGCAGCGTTGTTGGGGGCGACTATGGCTACACCTTC. This translates into CSVVGGDYGYTF.